This TCR beta chain was retrieved from a study of T cell repertoires in cytomegalovirus infection. Via MiXCR, TCRdb re-called the reads, giving one row per CDR3 protein. This table has 600,000 to 700,000 distinct CDR3 sequences, 30% to 35% appearing once. Only a few counts were recorded for this clonotype. Its target is unknown. From germline, CDR1 is MNHEY and CDR2 SMNVEV (reference sequence). Trimming at V came to 5 bases and at J to 1 base, leaving 5 bases not matched to a gene. The length of the CDR3 is 15 residues. This material consisted of cultured PBMCs, taken from culture after CMV antigen stimulation. This clonotype originated in a human donor in good health (CMV status not recorded). Some clones in this sample may be carry-over from other donors' samples. This chain connects TRBV27 to TRBJ2-1; TRBD2 matches 7 bases. The CDR3 loop reads CASSTRGLSYNEQFF. In DNA, the CDR3 is TGTGCCAGCAGTACGCGGGGGTTGTCCTACAATGAGCAGTTCTTC.